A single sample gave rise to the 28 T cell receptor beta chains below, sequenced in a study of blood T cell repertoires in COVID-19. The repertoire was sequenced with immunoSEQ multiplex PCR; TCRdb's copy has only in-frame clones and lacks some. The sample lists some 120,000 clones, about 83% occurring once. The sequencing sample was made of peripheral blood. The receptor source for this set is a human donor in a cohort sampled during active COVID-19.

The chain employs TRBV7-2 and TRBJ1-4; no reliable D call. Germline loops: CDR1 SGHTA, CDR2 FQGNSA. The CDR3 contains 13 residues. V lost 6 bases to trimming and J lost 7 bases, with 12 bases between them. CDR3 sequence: CASRDGSGEKLFF. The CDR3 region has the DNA TGTGCCAGCAGAGATGGTTCCGGTGAAAAACTGTTTTTT. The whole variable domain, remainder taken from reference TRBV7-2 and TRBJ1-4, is GAGVSQSPSNKVTEKGKDVELRCDPISGHTALYWYRQSLGQGLEFLIYFQGNSAPDKSGLPSDRFSAERTGGSVSTLTIQRTQQEDSAVYLCASRDGSGEKLFFGSGTQLSVL.

CDR3 sequence (DNA): TGTGCCAGCAGCTCGGACAGGGCTAACTATGGCTACACCTTC. It codes for CASSSDRANYGYTF. The V call is TRBV7-2, the J call TRBJ1-2, with 8 bases identical to TRBD1. CDR1 and CDR2 from the germline V gene are SGHTA and FQGNSA. J gave up 0 bases and V 4 bases, and 1 base lay outside the gene matches. This CDR3 contains 14 residues.

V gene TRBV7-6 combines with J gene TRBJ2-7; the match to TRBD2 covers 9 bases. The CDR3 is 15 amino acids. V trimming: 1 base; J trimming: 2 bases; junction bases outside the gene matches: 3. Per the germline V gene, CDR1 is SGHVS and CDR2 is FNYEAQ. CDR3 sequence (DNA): TGTGCCAGCAGCTTAGGTAGCGGGGGAACCTACGAGCAGTACTTC. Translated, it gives CASSLGSGGTYEQYF. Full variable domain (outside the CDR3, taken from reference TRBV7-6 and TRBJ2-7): GAGVSQSPRYKVTKRGQDVALRCDPISGHVSLYWYRQALGQGPEFLTYFNYEAQQDKSGLPNDRFSAERPEGSISTLTIQRTEQRDSAMYRCASSLGSGGTYEQYFGPGTRLTVT.

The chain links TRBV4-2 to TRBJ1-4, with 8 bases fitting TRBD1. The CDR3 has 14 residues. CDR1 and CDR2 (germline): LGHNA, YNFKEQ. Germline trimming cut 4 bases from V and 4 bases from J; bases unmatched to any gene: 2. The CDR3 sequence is CASSRQGNNEKLFF. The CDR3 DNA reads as TGTGCCAGCAGCCGACAGGGGAATAATGAAAAACTGTTTTTT.

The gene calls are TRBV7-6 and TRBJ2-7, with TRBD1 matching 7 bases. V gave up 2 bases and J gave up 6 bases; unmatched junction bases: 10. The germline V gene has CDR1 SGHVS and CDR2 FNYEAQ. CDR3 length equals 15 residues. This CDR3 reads CASSLTPQGYAEQYF. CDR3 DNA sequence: TGTGCCAGCAGCTTAACCCCACAGGGGTACGCCGAGCAGTACTTC.

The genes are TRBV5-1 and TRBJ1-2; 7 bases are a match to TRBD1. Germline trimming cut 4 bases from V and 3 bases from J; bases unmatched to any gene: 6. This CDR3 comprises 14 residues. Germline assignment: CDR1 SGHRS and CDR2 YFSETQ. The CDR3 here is CASSQIGTDYGYTF. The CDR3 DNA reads TGCGCCAGCAGCCAAATCGGGACAGACTATGGCTACACCTTC.

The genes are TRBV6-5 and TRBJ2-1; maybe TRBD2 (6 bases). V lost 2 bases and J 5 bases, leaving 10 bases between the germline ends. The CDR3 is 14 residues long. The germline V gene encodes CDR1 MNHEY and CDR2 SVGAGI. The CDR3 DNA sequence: TGTGCCAGCAGTTACGGCGGGACCCACAATGAGCAGTTCTTC. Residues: CASSYGGTHNEQFF.

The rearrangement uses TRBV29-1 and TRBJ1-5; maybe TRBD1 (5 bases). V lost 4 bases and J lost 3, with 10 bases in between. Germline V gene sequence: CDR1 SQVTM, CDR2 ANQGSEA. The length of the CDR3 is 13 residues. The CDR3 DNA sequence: TGCAGCGTTGTCGACAGTTTCAATCAGCCCCAGCATTTT. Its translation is CSVVDSFNQPQHF.

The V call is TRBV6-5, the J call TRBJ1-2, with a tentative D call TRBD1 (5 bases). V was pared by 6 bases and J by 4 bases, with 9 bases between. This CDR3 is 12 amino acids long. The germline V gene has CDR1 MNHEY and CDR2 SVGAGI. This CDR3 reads CASRQGSYGYTF. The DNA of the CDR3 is TGTGCCAGCAGGCAGGGTTCCTATGGCTACACCTTC.

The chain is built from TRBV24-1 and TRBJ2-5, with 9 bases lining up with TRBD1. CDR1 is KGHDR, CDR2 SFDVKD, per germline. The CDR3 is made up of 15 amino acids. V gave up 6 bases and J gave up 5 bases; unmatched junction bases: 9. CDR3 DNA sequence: TGTGCCACCAGTCGCGGGACAGGGACAGGGGAGACCCAGTACTTC. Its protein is CATSRGTGTGETQYF.

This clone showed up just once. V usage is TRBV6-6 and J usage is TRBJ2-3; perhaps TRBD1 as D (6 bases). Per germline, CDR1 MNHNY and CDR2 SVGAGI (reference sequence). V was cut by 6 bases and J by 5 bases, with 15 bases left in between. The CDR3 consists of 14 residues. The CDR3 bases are TGTGCCAGCAGGTCAGGGGTTATCGTAGATACGCAGTATTTT. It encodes CASRSGVIVDTQYF.

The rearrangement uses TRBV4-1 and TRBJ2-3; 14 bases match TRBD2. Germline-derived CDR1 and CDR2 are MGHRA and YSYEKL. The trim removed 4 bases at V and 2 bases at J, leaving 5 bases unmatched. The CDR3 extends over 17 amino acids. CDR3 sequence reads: CASSLRLAGGVTDTQYF. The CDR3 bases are TGCGCCAGCAGCCTTAGACTAGCGGGGGGGGTCACAGATACGCAGTATTTT.

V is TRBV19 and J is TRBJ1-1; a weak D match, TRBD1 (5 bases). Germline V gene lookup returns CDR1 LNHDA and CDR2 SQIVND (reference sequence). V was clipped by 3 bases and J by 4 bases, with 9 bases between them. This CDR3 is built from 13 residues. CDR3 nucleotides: TGTGCCAGTAGTATGGGGCAGGCCACTGAAGCTTTCTTT. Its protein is CASSMGQATEAFF.

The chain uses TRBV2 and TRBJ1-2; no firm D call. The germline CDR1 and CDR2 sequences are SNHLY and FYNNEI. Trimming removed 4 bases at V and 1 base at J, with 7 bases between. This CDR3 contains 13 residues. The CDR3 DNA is TGTGCCAGCAGTGCGGGGATTAACTATGGCTACACCTTC. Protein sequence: CASSAGINYGYTF.

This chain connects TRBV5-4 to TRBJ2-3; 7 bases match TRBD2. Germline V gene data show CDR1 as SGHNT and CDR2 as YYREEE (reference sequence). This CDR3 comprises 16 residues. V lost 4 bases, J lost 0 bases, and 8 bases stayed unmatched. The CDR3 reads CASSLTGLDSTDTQYF. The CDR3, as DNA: TGTGCCAGCAGCCTAACCGGACTAGATAGCACAGATACGCAGTATTTT.

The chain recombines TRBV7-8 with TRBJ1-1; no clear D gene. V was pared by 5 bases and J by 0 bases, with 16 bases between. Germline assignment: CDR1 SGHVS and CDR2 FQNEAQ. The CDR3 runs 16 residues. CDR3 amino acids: CASSHIPGRMNTEAFF. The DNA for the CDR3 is TGTGCCAGCAGCCACATACCTGGCCGCATGAACACTGAAGCTTTCTTT.

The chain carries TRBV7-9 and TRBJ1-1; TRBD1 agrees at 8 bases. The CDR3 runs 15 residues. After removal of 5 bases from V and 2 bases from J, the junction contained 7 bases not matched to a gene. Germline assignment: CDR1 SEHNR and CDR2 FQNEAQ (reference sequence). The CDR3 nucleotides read TGTGCCAGCAGCGACTGGACAGGGCCTAACACTGAAGCTTTCTTT. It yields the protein CASSDWTGPNTEAFF.

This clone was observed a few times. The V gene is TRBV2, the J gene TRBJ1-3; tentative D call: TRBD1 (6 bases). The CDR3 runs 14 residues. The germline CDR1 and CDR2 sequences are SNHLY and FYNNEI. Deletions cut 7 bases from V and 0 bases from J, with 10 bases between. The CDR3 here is CASKQDSSGNTIYF. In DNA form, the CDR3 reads TGTGCCAGCAAACAGGACAGCTCTGGAAACACCATATATTTT.

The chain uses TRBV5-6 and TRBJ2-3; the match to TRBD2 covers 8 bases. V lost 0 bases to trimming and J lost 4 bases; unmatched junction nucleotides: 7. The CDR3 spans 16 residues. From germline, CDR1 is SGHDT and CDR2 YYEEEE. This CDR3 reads CASSLAPGGVADTQYF. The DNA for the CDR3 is TGTGCCAGCAGCTTGGCACCCGGGGGGGTTGCAGATACGCAGTATTTT.

CDR3 amino acids: CASRGGAYEQYF. CDR3 sequence (DNA): TGTGCCAGCAGAGGGGGCGCCTACGAGCAGTACTTC. The chain couples TRBV12-3 or TRBV12-4 to TRBJ2-7, with 7 positions matching TRBD1. Trimming took 6 bases from V and 2 from J; bases not matched to a gene: 1. CDR3 length: 12 amino acids.

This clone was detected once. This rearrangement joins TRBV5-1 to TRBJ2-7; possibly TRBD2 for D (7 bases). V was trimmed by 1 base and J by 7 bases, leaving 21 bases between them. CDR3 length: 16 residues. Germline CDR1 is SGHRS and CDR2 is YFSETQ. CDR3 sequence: CASSLSVGGLIWEQYF. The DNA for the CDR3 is TGCGCCAGCAGCTTGAGCGTGGGGGGGCTCATTTGGGAGCAGTACTTC.

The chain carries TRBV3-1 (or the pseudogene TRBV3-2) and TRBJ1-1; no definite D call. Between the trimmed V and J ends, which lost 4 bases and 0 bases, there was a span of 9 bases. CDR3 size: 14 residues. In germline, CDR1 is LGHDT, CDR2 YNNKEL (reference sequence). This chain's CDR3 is CASSRQLMNTEAFF. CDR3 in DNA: TGTGCCAGCAGCCGACAATTGATGAACACTGAAGCTTTCTTT.

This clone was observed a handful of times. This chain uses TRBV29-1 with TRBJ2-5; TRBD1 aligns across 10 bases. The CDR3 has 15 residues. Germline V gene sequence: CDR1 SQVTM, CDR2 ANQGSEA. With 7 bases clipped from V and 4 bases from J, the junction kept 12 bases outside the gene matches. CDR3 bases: TGCAGCGCGAATCCGACAGGGGGCTCGGGAGAGACCCAGTACTTC. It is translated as CSANPTGGSGETQYF.

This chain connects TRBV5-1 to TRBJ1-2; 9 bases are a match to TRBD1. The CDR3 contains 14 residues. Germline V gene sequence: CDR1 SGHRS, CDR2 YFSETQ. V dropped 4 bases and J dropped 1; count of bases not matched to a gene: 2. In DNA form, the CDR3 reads TGCGCCAGCAGCGGGGGACAGGGTAACTATGGCTACACCTTC. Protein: CASSGGQGNYGYTF.

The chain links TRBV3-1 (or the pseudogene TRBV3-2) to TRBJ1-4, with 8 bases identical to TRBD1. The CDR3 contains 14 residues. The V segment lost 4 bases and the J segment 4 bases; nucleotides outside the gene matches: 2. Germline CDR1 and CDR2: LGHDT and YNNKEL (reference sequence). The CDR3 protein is CASSRGTGNEKLFF. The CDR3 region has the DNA TGTGCCAGCAGCCGGGGGACAGGTAATGAAAAACTGTTTTTT.

CDR3 sequence: CASSQELAYLRGQYF. In DNA, the CDR3 is TGCGCCAGCAGCCAAGAATTGGCTTATCTAAGAGGGCAGTACTTC. The rearrangement uses TRBV4-1 and TRBJ2-7, with D hard to call. The CDR3 spans 15 residues. V lost 0 bases, J lost 9 bases, and 18 bases lay in between. Germline CDR1 MGHRA, CDR2 YSYEKL.

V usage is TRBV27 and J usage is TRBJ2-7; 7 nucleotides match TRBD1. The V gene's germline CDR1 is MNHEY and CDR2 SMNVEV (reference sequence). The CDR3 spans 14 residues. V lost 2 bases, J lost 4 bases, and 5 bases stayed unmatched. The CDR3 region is CASSLIGGLYEQYF. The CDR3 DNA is TGTGCCAGCAGTTTAATAGGGGGCTTATACGAGCAGTACTTC.

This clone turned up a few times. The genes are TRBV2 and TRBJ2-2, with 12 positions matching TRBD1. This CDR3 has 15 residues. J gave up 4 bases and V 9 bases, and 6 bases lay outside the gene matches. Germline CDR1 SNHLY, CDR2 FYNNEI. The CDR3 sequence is CASWDRGRSTGELFF. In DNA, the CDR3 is TGTGCCAGTTGGGACAGGGGGCGTAGCACCGGGGAGCTGTTTTTT. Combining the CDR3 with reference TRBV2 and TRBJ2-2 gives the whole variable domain EPEVTQTPSHQVTQMGQEVILRCVPISNHLYFYWYRQILGQKVEFLVSFYNNEISEKSEIFDDQFSVERPDGSNFTLKIRSTKLEDSAMYFCASWDRGRSTGELFFGEGSRLTVL.